This is a list of T cell receptor beta chains from one sample in a study of response to subunit inactivated influenza vaccine. TCRdb itself ran the RT-PCR reads through MiXCR, one entry per CDR3 protein. The sample holds 710,000 or so distinct CDR3 sequences, about a sixth seen once. Specimen: PBMCs from blood, collected 11 to 12 days after vaccination. The receptor set was obtained from a man in his fifties or sixties who received an inactivated influenza vaccine. The CDR3 runs from the conserved cysteine through the conserved F or W. The D gene is left open where the match is weak. The size of a clone is reported for some rows only, either as once, few or many, or as a class for expanded clones.

NA	NA	TRBV25-1	TRBJ2-7	TGTGCCAGCAGTGATGGCGGGGGCCTCTACGAGCAGTACTTC	CASSDGGGLYEQYF
TRBD1	NA	TRBV7-2	TRBJ2-7	TGTGCCAGCAGCTCCCAGACAGGGGACGAGCAGTACTTC	CASSSQTGDEQYF
NA	few	TRBV28	TRBJ2-5	TGTGCCAGCAGTTTTCTCGAGGGGAGGGAGACCCAGTACTTC	CASSFLEGRETQYF
NA	few	TRBV6-2/TRBV6-3	TRBJ2-5	TGTGCCAGCAGGTCCTTCGGGACAAAAGAGACCCAGTACTTC	CASRSFGTKETQYF
TRBD1	many	TRBV6-5	TRBJ2-3	TGTGCCAGCAGTTCCCCGGCGGGACAGGGGAGGGATACGCAGTATTTT	CASSSPAGQGRDTQYF
NA	NA	TRBV5-4	TRBJ2-1	TGTGCCAGCAGCCCTCGTTGGGGGCGGTCCTCCTACAATGAGCAGTTCTTC	CASSPRWGRSSYNEQFF
NA	NA	TRBV10-3	TRBJ1-2	TGTGCCAGCCGACGCCGGGACTTCTATGGCTACACCTTC	CASRRRDFYGYTF
NA	few	TRBV6-1	TRBJ1-1	TGTGCCAGCAGAGAAGGTGGAGTAATAGGAGCTTTCTTT	CASREGGVIGAFF
NA	NA	TRBV28	TRBJ2-7	TGTGCCAGCAGTACACCCGGCTACGAGCAGTACTTC	CASSTPGYEQYF
TRBD1	NA	TRBV23-1	TRBJ2-5	TGCGCCAGCAGTCCCCGGACAGGGGGCGTCAAGACCCAGTACTTC	CASSPRTGGVKTQYF
NA	many	TRBV7-2	TRBJ2-3	TGTGCCAGCATGGTGGGATCCACAGATACGCAGTATTTT	CASMVGSTDTQYF
TRBD1	few	TRBV5-1	TRBJ1-4	TGCGCCAGCAGCTTGTCCCAGGGGGCGGATGAAAAACTGTTTTTT	CASSLSQGADEKLFF
NA	NA	TRBV5-5	TRBJ2-2	TGTGCCAGCACAAAGGCACAGCAAAACACCGGGGAGCTGTTTTTT	CASTKAQQNTGELFF
NA	NA	TRBV29-1	TRBJ2-1	TGCAGCGTTGAGGGGGACTCCCAGAGGTCCTACAATGAGCAGTTCTTC	CSVEGDSQRSYNEQFF
TRBD2	NA	TRBV7-9	TRBJ2-1	TGTGCCAGCAGCTTTTCAGGACTAGCGGACAATGAGCAGTTCTTC	CASSFSGLADNEQFF
NA	few	TRBV27	TRBJ2-1	TGTGCCAGCAGTCCCGCCCCGCTCAGCTCCTACAATGAGCAGTTCTTC	CASSPAPLSSYNEQFF
NA	few	TRBV5-1	TRBJ1-1	TGCGCCAGCAGCCCATCACCGGGAACGAACACTGAAGCTTTCTTT	CASSPSPGTNTEAFF
NA	many	TRBV3-1	TRBJ1-1	TGTGCCAGCAGCCAAGATGCCCAGAACACTGAAGCTTTCTTT	CASSQDAQNTEAFF
NA	NA	TRBV5-1	TRBJ1-4	TGCGCCAGCAGCTTGGAGGGGAGTGGAGTTGAAAAACTGTTTTTT	CASSLEGSGVEKLFF
NA	NA	TRBV7-2	TRBJ1-6	TGTGCCAGCAGCTCCTCGGGTGTAGGGGGTTCACCCCCCCACTTT	CASSSSGVGGSPPHF
NA	many	TRBV7-2	TRBJ2-3	TGTGCCAGCAGCTTAGACGATACGCAGTATTTT	CASSLDDTQYF
TRBD2	few	TRBV20-1	TRBJ2-3	TGCAGTGCTGGTCTAATAGCGGGGACTCGGGATACGCAGTATTTT	CSAGLIAGTRDTQYF
NA	NA	TRBV20-1	TRBJ2-3	TGCAGTGCTAGAGGTCCGGGGGGCCCAGATACGCAGTATTTT	CSARGPGGPDTQYF
NA	NA	TRBV6-5	TRBJ2-5	TGTGCCAGCGGCTGGGACCAAGAGACCCAGTACTTC	CASGWDQETQYF
TRBD2	NA	TRBV7-9	TRBJ2-7	TGTGCCAGCAGCTCGAGCGGGGGGAGCTCCTACGAGCAGTACTTC	CASSSSGGSSYEQYF
NA	few	TRBV20-1	TRBJ2-1	TGCAGTGCTAGAGATGCGGGGGCGGTCTACAATGAGCAGTTCTTC	CSARDAGAVYNEQFF
NA	NA	TRBV5-6	TRBJ1-3	TGTGCCAGCAGCTTATCGGGCAGGGCTAACACCATATATTTT	CASSLSGRANTIYF
NA	once	TRBV5-6	TRBJ2-7	TGTGCCAGCAGCTTGGCGGGAGCTAGCTCCTACGAGCAGTACTTC	CASSLAGASSYEQYF
NA	NA	TRBV7-2	TRBJ2-5	TGTGCCAGCAGCCGGGCCTACGGATATCAAGAGACCCAGTACTTC	CASSRAYGYQETQYF
TRBD1	few	TRBV18	TRBJ2-2	TGTGCCAGCTCACCAGGATATCAGGGGGCCTATTTCGACGGGGAGCTGTTTTTT	CASSPGYQGAYFDGELFF
TRBD1	many	TRBV6-5	TRBJ2-1	TGTGCCAGCAGTTTGACAGGGTTAAGCTCCTACAATGAGCAGTTCTTC	CASSLTGLSSYNEQFF
NA	few	TRBV15	TRBJ2-1	TGTGCCACCAGCAGAGCGTATACAGGTGTAAGTGAGCAGTTCTTC	CATSRAYTGVSEQFF
NA	few	TRBV7-9	TRBJ1-3	TGTGCCAGCAGCTTAGGCTGGGCAGGGGTGATGAACACCATATATTTT	CASSLGWAGVMNTIYF
TRBD2	NA	TRBV10-3	TRBJ2-3	TGTGCCATCAGATCGGCTAGCGGCGACACAGATACGCAGTATTTT	CAIRSASGDTDTQYF
TRBD1	NA	TRBV25-1	TRBJ1-1	TGTGCCAGCAGGAAAACAGGGGGGAGGACTGAAGCTTTCTTT	CASRKTGGRTEAFF
NA	many	TRBV7-9	TRBJ2-1	TGTGCCAGCAGCTTAGTAGGGGAAAATGAGCAGTTCTTC	CASSLVGENEQFF
NA	NA	TRBV24-1	TRBJ2-1	TGTGCCACCAGTGATTCACAATACAATGAGCAGTTCTTC	CATSDSQYNEQFF
TRBD2	NA	TRBV18	TRBJ2-1	TGTGCCAGCTCAGTGACTAGCGGGATGGAAAGGGAGCAGTTCTTC	CASSVTSGMEREQFF
TRBD1	NA	TRBV18	TRBJ1-2	TGTGCCAGCTCATCGCGGGACAGATATGGCTACACCTTC	CASSSRDRYGYTF
TRBD2	few	TRBV5-1	TRBJ2-7	TGCGCCAGCAGCGCTCCTCTAGCGGGAGTATACCACGAGCAGTACTTC	CASSAPLAGVYHEQYF
NA	NA	TRBV4-3	TRBJ1-6	TGCGCCAGCAGCCAAGATCTTTCTTTAGTGCTTAATTCACCCCTCCACTTT	CASSQDLSLVLNSPLHF
NA	NA	TRBV28	TRBJ2-1	TGTGCCAGCAGTATCCCGACAGGCGAGCAGTTCTTC	CASSIPTGEQFF
NA	few	TRBV5-1	TRBJ2-7	TGCGCCAGCAGCTTGGCCTTCGGGGGACCCTACGAGCAGTACTTC	CASSLAFGGPYEQYF
TRBD2	NA	TRBV30	TRBJ2-5	TGTGCCTGGTGTAAACCCGGGACTAGGGGCCAAGAGACCCAGTACTTC	CAWCKPGTRGQETQYF
TRBD1	NA	TRBV5-1	TRBJ2-5	TGCGCCAGCAGCTCGGGACAGGGTGAAGAGACCCAGTACTTC	CASSSGQGEETQYF
NA	few	TRBV4-3	TRBJ2-1	TGCGCCAGCAGCCAAGATCTTATCCGGAATGAGCAGTTCTTC	CASSQDLIRNEQFF
TRBD2	NA	TRBV18	TRBJ2-3	TGTGCCAGCTCATCCACTAGCGGGAGCGCAGATACGCAGTATTTT	CASSSTSGSADTQYF
TRBD1	NA	TRBV28	TRBJ2-7	TGTGCCAGCAGTACCAGGGACAGCCCAAAAGGGAGTCCCTACGAGCAGTACTTC	CASSTRDSPKGSPYEQYF
TRBD1	few	TRBV10-2	TRBJ1-2	TGCGCCAGCAGTTCCCTTACAGGGGGCCATGGCTACACCTTC	CASSSLTGGHGYTF
NA	NA	TRBV6-5	TRBJ2-1	TGTGCCAGCAGTTACGAGTGGCGGGTAGCCTACAATGAGCAGTTCTTC	CASSYEWRVAYNEQFF
TRBD1	many	TRBV5-1	TRBJ1-1	TGCGCCAGCAGCGGGGGACAGTGGAACACTGAAGCTTTCTTT	CASSGGQWNTEAFF
NA	NA	TRBV6-2/TRBV6-3	TRBJ2-7	TGTGCCAGCAGTTTCGTCCGTACGGGAAGACGGGACACCCCCACCTACGAGCAGTACTTC	CASSFVRTGRRDTPTYEQYF
NA	NA	TRBV11-2	TRBJ2-7	TGTGCCAGCAGCTTAGAGAATAGGGTCTACGAGCAGTACTTC	CASSLENRVYEQYF
NA	NA	TRBV9	TRBJ2-7	TGTGCCAGCAGTCTCCCGGGGAGCGAGCAGTACTTC	CASSLPGSEQYF
TRBD1	NA	TRBV4-1	TRBJ1-1	TGCGCCAGCAGCCAACCGGGACAGGGAAGCGATGAAGCTTTCTTT	CASSQPGQGSDEAFF